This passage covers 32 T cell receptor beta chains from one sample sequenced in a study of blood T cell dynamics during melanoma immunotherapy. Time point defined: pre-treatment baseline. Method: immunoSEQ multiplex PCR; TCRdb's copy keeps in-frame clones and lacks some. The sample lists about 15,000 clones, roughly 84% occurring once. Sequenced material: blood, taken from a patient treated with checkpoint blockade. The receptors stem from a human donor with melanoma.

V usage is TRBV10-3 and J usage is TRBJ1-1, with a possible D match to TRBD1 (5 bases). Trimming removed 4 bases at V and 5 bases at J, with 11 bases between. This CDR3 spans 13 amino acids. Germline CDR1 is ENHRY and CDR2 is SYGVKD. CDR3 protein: CAISGGQGTEAFF. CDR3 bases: TGTGCCATCAGTGGGGGCCAGGGAACTGAAGCTTTCTTT.

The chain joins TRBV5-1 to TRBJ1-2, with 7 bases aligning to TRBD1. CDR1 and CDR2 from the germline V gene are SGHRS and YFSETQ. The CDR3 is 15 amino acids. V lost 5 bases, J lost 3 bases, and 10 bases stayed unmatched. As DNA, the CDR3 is TGCGCCAGCAGGCTGTCCGGGACAGCTTACTATGGCTACACCTTC. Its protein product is CASRLSGTAYYGYTF.

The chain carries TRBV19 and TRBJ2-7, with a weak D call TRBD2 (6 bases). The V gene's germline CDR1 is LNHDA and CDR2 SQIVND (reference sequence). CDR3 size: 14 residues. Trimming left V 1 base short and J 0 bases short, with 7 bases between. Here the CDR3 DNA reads TGTGCCAGTAGTATAGTAGCGGTCTCCTACGAGCAGTACTTC. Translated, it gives CASSIVAVSYEQYF. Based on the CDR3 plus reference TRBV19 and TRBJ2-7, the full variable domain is DGGITQSPKYLFRKEGQNVTLSCEQNLNHDAMYWYRQDPGQGLRLIYYSQIVNDFQKGDIAEGYSVSREKKESFPLTVTSAQKNPTAFYLCASSIVAVSYEQYFGPGTRLTVT.

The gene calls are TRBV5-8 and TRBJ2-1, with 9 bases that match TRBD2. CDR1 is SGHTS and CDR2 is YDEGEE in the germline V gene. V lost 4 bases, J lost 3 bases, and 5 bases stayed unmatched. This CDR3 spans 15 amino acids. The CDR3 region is CASSQLRGGYNEQFF. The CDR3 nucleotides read TGTGCCAGCAGCCAATTGCGGGGGGGCTACAATGAGCAGTTCTTC.

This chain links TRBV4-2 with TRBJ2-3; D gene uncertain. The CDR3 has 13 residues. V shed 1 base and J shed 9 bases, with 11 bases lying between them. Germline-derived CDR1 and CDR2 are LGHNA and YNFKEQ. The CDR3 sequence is CASSQAGSRTQYF. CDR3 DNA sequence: TGTGCCAGCAGCCAAGCTGGTAGCCGCACGCAGTATTTT.

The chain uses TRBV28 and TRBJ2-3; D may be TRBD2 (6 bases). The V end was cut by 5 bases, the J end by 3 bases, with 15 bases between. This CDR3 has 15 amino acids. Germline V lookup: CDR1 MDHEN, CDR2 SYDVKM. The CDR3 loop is CASSPGDLATDTQYF. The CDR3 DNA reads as TGTGCCAGCAGTCCCGGGGACTTAGCTACAGATACGCAGTATTTT.

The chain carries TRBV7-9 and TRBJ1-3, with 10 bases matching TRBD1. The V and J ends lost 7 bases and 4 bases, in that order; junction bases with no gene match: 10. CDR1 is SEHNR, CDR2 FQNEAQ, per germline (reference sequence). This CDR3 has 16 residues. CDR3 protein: CASNSKTGGLGNTIYF. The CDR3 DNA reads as TGTGCCAGCAACTCAAAGACAGGGGGCCTGGGAAACACCATATATTTT. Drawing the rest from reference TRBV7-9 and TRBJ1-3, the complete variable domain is DTGVSQNPRHKITKRGQNVTFRCDPISEHNRLYWYRQTLGQGPEFLTYFQNEAQLEKSRLLSDRFSAERPKGSFSTLEIQRTEQGDSAMYLCASNSKTGGLGNTIYFGEGSWLTVV.

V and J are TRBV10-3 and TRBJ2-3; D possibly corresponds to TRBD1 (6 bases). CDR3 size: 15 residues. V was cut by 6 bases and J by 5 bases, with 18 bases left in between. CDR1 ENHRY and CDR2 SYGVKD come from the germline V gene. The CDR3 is CAISRGQMSEDTQYF. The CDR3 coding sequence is TGTGCCATCAGCCGAGGACAGATGAGTGAAGATACGCAGTATTTT.

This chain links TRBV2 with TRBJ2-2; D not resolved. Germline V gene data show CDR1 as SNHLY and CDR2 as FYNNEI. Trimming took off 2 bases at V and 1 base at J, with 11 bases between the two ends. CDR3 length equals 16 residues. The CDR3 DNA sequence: TGTGCCAGCAGTGAACGGGCGCCCGGGAACACCGGGGAGCTGTTTTTT. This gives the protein CASSERAPGNTGELFF.

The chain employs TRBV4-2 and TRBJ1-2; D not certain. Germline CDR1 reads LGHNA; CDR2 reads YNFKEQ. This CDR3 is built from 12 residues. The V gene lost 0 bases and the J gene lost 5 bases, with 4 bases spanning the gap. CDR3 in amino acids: CASSQEEYGYTF. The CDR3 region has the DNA TGTGCCAGCAGCCAAGAGGAGTATGGCTACACCTTC.

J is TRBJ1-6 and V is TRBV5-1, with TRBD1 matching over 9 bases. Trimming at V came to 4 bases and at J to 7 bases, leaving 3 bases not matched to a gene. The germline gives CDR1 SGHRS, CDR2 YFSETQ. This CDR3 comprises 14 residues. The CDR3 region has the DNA TGCGCCAGCAGCGGGGACAGGGTAAATTCACCCCTCCACTTT. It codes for CASSGDRVNSPLHF.

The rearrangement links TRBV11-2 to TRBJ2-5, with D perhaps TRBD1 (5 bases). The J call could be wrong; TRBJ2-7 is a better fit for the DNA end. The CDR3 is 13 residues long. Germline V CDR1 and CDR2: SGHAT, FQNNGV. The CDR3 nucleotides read TGTGCCAGCAGATCCCGACAGTCCTACGAGCAGTACTTC. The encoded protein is CASRSRQSYEQYF.

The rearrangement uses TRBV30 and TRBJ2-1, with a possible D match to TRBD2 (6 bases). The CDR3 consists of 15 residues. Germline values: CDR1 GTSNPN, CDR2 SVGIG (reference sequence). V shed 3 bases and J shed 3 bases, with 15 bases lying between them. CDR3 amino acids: CAWSPGLAHYNEQFF. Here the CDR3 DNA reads TGTGCCTGGAGCCCGGGACTCGCCCACTACAATGAGCAGTTCTTC.

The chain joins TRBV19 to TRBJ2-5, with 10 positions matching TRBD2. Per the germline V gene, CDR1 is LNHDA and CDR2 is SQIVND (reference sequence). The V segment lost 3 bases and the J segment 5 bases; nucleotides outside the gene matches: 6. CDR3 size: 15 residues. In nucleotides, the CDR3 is TGTGCCAGTAGTATCGAACTAGCGGGACTGGAGACCCAGTACTTC. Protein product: CASSIELAGLETQYF.

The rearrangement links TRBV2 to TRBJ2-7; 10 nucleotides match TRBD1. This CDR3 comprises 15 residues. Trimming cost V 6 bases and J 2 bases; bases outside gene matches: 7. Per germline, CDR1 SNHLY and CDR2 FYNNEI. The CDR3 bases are TGTGCCAGCAGCCCGACAGGGGGCCTCCCCTACGAGCAGTACTTC. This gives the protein CASSPTGGLPYEQYF.

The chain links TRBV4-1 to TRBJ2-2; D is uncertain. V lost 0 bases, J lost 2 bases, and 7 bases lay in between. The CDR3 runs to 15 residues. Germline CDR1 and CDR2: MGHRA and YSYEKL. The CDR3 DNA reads TGCGCCAGCAGCCAAGACCACAGAAACACCGGGGAGCTGTTTTTT. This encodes CASSQDHRNTGELFF.

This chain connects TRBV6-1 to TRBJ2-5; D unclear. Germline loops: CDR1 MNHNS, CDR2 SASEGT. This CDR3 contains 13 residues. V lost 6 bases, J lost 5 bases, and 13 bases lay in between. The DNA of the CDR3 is TGTGCCAGCAGCATCCCGACAAAGGAGACCCAGTACTTC. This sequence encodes CASSIPTKETQYF.

CDR3 in DNA: TGTGCCAGCAGGCAGCCGAACACCGGGGAGCTGTTTTTT. Its protein is CASRQPNTGELFF. V is TRBV25-1 and J is TRBJ2-2; D is uncertain. CDR1 and CDR2 (germline): MGHDK, SYGVNS. The CDR3 is 13 amino acids. Trimming cost V 6 bases and J 0 bases, with 5 bases left between them.

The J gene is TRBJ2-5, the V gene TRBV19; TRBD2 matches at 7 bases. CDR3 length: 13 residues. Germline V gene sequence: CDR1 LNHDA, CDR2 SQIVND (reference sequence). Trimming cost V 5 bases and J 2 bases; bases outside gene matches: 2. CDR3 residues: CASSRAGQETQYF. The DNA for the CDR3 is TGTGCCAGTAGTCGAGCGGGACAAGAGACCCAGTACTTC.

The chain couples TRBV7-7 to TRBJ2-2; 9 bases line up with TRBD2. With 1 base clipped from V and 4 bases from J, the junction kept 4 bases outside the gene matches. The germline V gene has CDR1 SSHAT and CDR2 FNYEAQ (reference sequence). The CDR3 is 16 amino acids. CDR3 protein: CASSLVLAGITGELFF. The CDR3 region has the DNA TGTGCCAGCAGCTTAGTTCTAGCGGGGATCACCGGGGAGCTGTTTTTT.

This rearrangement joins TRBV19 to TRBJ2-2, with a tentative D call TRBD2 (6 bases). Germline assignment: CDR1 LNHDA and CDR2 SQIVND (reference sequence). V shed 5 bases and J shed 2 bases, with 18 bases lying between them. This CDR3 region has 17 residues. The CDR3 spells CASSGPRRRGNTGELFF. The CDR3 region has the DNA TGTGCCAGTAGTGGCCCGAGGAGGAGGGGTAACACCGGGGAGCTGTTTTTT.

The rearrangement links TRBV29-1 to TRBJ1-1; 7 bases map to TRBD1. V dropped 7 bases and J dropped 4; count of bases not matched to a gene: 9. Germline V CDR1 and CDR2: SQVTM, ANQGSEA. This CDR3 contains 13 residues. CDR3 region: CSGTTGLGTEAFF. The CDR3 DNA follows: TGCAGCGGAACGACAGGGTTGGGCACTGAAGCTTTCTTT. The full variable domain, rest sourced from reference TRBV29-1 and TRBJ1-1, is SAVISQKPSRDICQRGTSLTIQCQVDSQVTMMFWYRQQPGQSLTLIATANQGSEATYESGFVIDKFPISRPNLTFSTLTVSNMSPEDSSIYLCSGTTGLGTEAFFGQGTRLTVV.

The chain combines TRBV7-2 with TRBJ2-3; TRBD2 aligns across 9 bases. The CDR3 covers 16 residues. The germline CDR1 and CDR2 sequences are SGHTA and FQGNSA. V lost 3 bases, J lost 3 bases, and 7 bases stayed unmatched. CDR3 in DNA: TGTGCCAGCAGCTTTATCGCGGGGGGGCCTACAGATACGCAGTATTTT. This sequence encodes CASSFIAGGPTDTQYF.

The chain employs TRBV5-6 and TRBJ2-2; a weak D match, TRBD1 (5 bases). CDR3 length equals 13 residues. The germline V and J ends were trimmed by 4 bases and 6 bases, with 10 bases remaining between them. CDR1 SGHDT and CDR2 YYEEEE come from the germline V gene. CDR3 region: CASSRQGSGELFF. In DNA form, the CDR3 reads TGTGCCAGCAGCAGGCAGGGATCCGGGGAGCTGTTTTTT. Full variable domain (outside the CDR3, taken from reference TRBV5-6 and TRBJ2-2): DAGVTQSPTHLIKTRGQQVTLRCSPKSGHDTVSWYQQALGQGPQFIFQYYEEEERQRGNFPDRFSGHQFPNYSSELNVNALLLGDSALYLCASSRQGSGELFFGEGSRLTVL.

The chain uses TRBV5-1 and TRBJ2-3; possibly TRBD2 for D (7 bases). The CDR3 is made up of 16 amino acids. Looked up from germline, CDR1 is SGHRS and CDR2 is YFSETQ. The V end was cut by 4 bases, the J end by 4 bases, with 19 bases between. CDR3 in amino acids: CASSPGGGAFPDTQYF. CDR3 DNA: TGCGCCAGCAGCCCCGGCGGGGGCGCCTTTCCAGATACGCAGTATTTT.

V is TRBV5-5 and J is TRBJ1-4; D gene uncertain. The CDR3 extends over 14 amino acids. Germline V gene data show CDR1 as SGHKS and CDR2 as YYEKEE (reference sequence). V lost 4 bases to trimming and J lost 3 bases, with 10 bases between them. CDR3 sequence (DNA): TGTGCCAGCAGCGGTGCGGGTGCTAATGAAAAACTGTTTTTT. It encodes CASSGAGANEKLFF.

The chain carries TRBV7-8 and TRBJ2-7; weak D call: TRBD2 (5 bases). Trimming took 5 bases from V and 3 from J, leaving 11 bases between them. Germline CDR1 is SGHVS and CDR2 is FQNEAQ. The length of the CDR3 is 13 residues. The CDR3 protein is CASSTKGGYEQYF. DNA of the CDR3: TGTGCCAGCAGCACCAAAGGAGGCTACGAGCAGTACTTC.

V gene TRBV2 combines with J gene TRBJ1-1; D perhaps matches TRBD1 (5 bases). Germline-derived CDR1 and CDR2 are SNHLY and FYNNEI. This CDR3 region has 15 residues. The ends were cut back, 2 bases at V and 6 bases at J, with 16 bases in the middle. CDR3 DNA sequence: TGTGCCAGCAGTGAAAGGGTAGGGCCCAGGGCTGAAGCTTTCTTT. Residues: CASSERVGPRAEAFF.

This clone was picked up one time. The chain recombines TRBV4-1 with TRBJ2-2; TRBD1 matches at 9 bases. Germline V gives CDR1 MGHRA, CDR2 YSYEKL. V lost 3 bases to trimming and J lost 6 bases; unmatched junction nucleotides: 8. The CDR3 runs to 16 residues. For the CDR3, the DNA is TGCGCCAGCAGCCATCCTTCGGGACAGGGCGCCGGGGAGCTGTTTTTT. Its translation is CASSHPSGQGAGELFF.

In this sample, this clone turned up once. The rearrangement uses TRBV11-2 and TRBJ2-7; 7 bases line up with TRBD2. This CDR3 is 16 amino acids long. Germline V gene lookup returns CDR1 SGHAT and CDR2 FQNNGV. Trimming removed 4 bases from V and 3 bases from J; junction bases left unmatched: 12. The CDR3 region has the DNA TGTGCCAGCAGCTCCCATCGGGAGCGGGAAAACTACGAGCAGTACTTC. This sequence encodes CASSSHRERENYEQYF. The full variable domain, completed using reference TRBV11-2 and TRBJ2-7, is EAGVAQSPRYKIIEKRQSVAFWCNPISGHATLYWYQQILGQGPKLLIQFQNNGVVDDSQLPKDRFSAERLKGVDSTLKIQPAKLEDSAVYLCASSSHRERENYEQYFGPGTRLTVT.

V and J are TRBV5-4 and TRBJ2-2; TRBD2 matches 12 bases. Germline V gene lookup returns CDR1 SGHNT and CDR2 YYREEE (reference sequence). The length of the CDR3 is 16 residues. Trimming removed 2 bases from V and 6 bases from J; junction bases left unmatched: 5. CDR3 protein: CASSFKTSGSPGELFF. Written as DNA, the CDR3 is TGTGCCAGCAGCTTTAAGACTAGCGGGAGCCCCGGGGAGCTGTTTTTT.

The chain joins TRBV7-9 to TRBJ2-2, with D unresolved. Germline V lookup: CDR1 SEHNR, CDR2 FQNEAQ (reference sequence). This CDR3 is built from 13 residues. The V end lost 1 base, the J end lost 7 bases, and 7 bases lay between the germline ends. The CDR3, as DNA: TGTGCCAGCAGCTTAGGGGGTATCGGGGAGCTGTTTTTT. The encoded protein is CASSLGGIGELFF.